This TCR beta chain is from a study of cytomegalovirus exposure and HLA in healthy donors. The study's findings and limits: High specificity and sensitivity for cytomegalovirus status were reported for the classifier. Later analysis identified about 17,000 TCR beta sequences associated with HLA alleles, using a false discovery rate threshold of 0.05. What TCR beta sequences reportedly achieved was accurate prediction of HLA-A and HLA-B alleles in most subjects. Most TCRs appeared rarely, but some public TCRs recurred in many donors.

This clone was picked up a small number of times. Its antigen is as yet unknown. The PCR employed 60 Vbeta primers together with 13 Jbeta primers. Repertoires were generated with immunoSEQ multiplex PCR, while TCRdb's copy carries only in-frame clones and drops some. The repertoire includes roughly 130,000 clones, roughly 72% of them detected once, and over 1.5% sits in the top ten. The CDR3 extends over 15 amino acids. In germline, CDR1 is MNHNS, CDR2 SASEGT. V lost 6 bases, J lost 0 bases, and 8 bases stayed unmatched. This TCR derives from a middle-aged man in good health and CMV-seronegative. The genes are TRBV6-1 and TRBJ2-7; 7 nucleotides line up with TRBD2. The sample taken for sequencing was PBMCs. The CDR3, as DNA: TGTGCCAGCAGCCAACCCTCGGGGGGCTCCTACGAGCAGTACTTC. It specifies CASSQPSGGSYEQYF.